A single sample is the source of the 5 T cell receptor beta chains below, sequenced in a study of blood T cells in healthy people across ages. Through a sample-barcoded 5' primer and a J-beta primer mix, a second PCR was run for 7 to 11 cycles. TCRdb reprocessed the 5' RACE reads via MiXCR and lists one record per CDR3 protein. This sample has 1,500,000 or so distinct CDR3 sequences, with around 59% found just once. Specimen: blood. These receptors were taken from a man between 18 and 29 years old in good health.

This clonotype was observed a few times. The chain links TRBV29-1 to TRBJ2-6; D remains ambiguous. Germline CDR1 and CDR2: SQVTM and ANQGSEA. The CDR3 runs 14 residues. V shed 2 bases and J shed 2 bases, with 7 bases lying between them. CDR3 loop: CSVESVPGANVLTF. The CDR3 nucleotides are TGCAGCGTTGAATCGGTCCCTGGGGCCAACGTCCTGACTTTC.

This clonotype was observed a few times. J is TRBJ1-6 and V is TRBV12-3 or TRBV12-4; no clear D gene. The germline V and J ends were trimmed by 5 bases and 7 bases, with 3 bases remaining between them. The CDR3 loop spans 11 amino acids. The CDR3: CASSQNSPLHF. The DNA of the CDR3 is TGTGCCAGCAGTCAGAATTCACCCCTCCACTTT.

This clonotype was picked up a small number of times. V usage is TRBV15 and J usage is TRBJ2-7; TRBD2 is a possible D gene (6 bases). This CDR3 is built from 18 residues. In germline, CDR1 is LNHNV, CDR2 YYDKDF (reference sequence). V gave up 0 bases and J gave up 1 base, with 19 bases separating them. Written as DNA, the CDR3 is TGTGCCACCAGCAGAGATCGGGGTGCGGGGAGTGGTTCCTACGAGCAGTACTTC. Its protein product is CATSRDRGAGSGSYEQYF.

This clonotype was recorded a few times. The chain carries TRBV4-2 and TRBJ2-5; D is possibly TRBD2 (6 bases). CDR1 LGHNA and CDR2 YNFKEQ come from the germline V gene. Trimming removed 1 base from V and 1 base from J, with 13 bases in between. The length of the CDR3 is 16 residues. CDR3 protein: CASSQVQSGSQETQYF. The CDR3, as DNA: TGTGCCAGCAGCCAAGTTCAGAGCGGGTCCCAAGAGACCCAGTACTTC.

The sample holds one count of this clonotype. The chain links TRBV24-1 to TRBJ2-7, with a possible D match to TRBD1 (5 bases). CDR3 length: 13 amino acids. The V end lost 4 bases, the J end lost 12 bases, and 18 bases lay between the germline ends. Germline V lookup: CDR1 KGHDR, CDR2 SFDVKD. The CDR3 DNA is TGTGCCACCAGTGACAGTCAGGGTTCTAGATTGTACTTC. It codes for CATSDSQGSRLYF.